Each of the 20 T cell receptor beta chains below was sequenced from the same sample in a study of Tregs in tolerant kidney transplant recipients. No antigen is known for these receptors. This table comes from immunoSEQ multiplex PCR, and its TCRdb copy is limited to in-frame clones, with some not included. Of roughly 4,000 clones in the sample, approximately 53% are singletons; the top ten hold more than 3%. Sequencing was carried out using CD8+ T cells from blood cultured with allogeneic cells. The receptors derive from a human donor in good health.

This clone appeared a few times. The chain joins TRBV9 to TRBJ1-4; D not certain. The CDR3 has 15 residues. Germline V CDR1 and CDR2: SGDLS, YYNGEE. V gave up 3 bases and J gave up 0 bases, with 9 bases separating them. The CDR3 protein is CASSGPSATNEKLFF. In DNA, the CDR3 is TGTGCCAGCAGCGGCCCTAGCGCAACTAATGAAAAACTGTTTTTT.

The chain is built from TRBV9 and TRBJ2-7, with D possibly TRBD1 on 5 matching bases. V was clipped by 7 bases and J by 0 bases, with 11 bases between them. This CDR3 spans 13 amino acids. Germline CDR1 and CDR2: SGDLS and YYNGEE. CDR3 loop: CASSTGGSYEQYF. The CDR3 DNA follows: TGTGCCAGCTCCACAGGCGGCTCCTACGAGCAGTACTTC.

The chain carries TRBV27 and TRBJ2-7, with TRBD1 matching 8 bases. The CDR3 is made up of 16 amino acids. V dropped 5 bases and J dropped 0; count of bases not matched to a gene: 9. Germline V gene lookup returns CDR1 MNHEY and CDR2 SMNVEV (reference sequence). CDR3 nucleotide sequence: TGTGCCAGCAGTCCCCGGGACAGGATAATCTCCTACGAGCAGTACTTC. Translated, it gives CASSPRDRIISYEQYF.

The chain couples TRBV27 to TRBJ2-7; D is possibly TRBD2 (5 bases). V lost 0 bases and J 3 bases, leaving 9 bases between the germline ends. From germline, CDR1 is MNHEY and CDR2 SMNVEV (reference sequence). The length of the CDR3 is 14 residues. CDR3 DNA sequence: TGTGCCAGCAGTTTATCCGTGGACTTCTACGAGCAGTACTTC. Its translation is CASSLSVDFYEQYF.

The chain combines TRBV29-1 with TRBJ2-2; D is unclear. CDR1 is SQVTM and CDR2 is ANQGSEA in the germline V gene. The CDR3 spans 13 residues. Trimming stripped 4 bases from V and 1 base from J, with 7 bases between. The CDR3 DNA sequence: TGCAGCGTTGGGACGGGGAACACCGGGGAGCTGTTTTTT. It yields the protein CSVGTGNTGELFF.

This clone has a handful of counts. The chain recombines TRBV7-3 with TRBJ2-3, with D perhaps TRBD2 (5 bases). The germline CDR1 and CDR2 sequences are SGHTA and FQGTGA. V was clipped by 7 bases and J by 6 bases, with 17 bases between them. CDR3 length: 14 residues. This chain's CDR3 is CASTLPGRADTQYF. The CDR3 DNA follows: TGTGCCAGCACCCTACCGGGGAGAGCGGATACGCAGTATTTT.

The chain employs TRBV27 and TRBJ2-1; possibly TRBD2 for D (6 bases). Trimming pared 3 bases from V and 0 bases from J, leaving 9 bases between. The germline V gene has CDR1 MNHEY and CDR2 SMNVEV (reference sequence). The CDR3 totals 15 residues. CDR3 sequence (DNA): TGTGCCAGCAGTTTCTCGGGGGACTCCTACAATGAGCAGTTCTTC. Translating it yields CASSFSGDSYNEQFF.

This clone was counted a single time. The J gene is TRBJ2-2, the V gene TRBV11-3; D is undetermined. This CDR3 spans 16 amino acids. Germline-derived CDR1 and CDR2 are SGHNT and YENEEA. Trimming removed 1 base from V and 6 bases from J, with 15 bases in between. In nucleotides, the CDR3 is TGTGCCAGCAGCTTAGCGGGTGAAGGTGTCCCCGGGGAGCTGTTTTTT. Amino acid sequence: CASSLAGEGVPGELFF.

The chain recombines TRBV12-1 with TRBJ2-1. TRBV12-1 is a documented pseudogene. CDR3 size: 18 residues. CDR3 in amino acids: CASSGVGVVWGSYNEQFF. The CDR3 nucleotides are TGTGCCAGCAGCGGGGTGGGGGTTGTGTGGGGCTCCTACAATGAGCAGTTCTTC.

V is TRBV19 and J is TRBJ1-1; D is perhaps TRBD1 (5 bases). V shed 8 bases and J shed 5 bases, with 12 bases lying between them. Germline assignment: CDR1 LNHDA and CDR2 SQIVND (reference sequence). This CDR3 has 12 amino acids. The CDR3 loop reads CASAAGGTEAFF. Written as DNA, the CDR3 is TGTGCCAGTGCCGCCGGGGGAACTGAAGCTTTCTTT.

The chain is built from TRBV21-1 and TRBJ2-1; the table's D call, TRBD2, was not checked against the DNA. TRBV21-1 is reported as a pseudogene. The CDR3 length is 22 residues. Here the CDR3 reads CASSNGQKGRVSGGATYNEQFF. The CDR3 bases are TGTGCCAGCAGCAACGGTCAGAAGGGTAGGGTTAGCGGGGGGGCTACCTACAATGAGCAGTTCTTC.

The gene calls are TRBV5-6 and TRBJ2-1; TRBD2 matches 7 bases. Germline CDR1 is SGHDT and CDR2 is YYEEEE. CDR3 length equals 14 residues. V was pared by 6 bases and J by 9 bases, with 12 bases of the junction left unmatched. CDR3 in amino acids: CASTPGTTFGEQFF. The CDR3 bases are TGTGCCAGCACCCCCGGGACTACTTTCGGTGAGCAGTTCTTC.

This chain links TRBV5-1 with TRBJ1-2, with 9 positions matching TRBD1. Trimming cost V 4 bases and J 7 bases; bases outside gene matches: 8. The V gene's germline CDR1 is SGHRS and CDR2 YFSETQ. This CDR3 comprises 14 residues. The CDR3 loop reads CASSQWTGEVGYTF. The CDR3 DNA reads as TGCGCCAGCAGCCAATGGACAGGGGAGGTTGGCTACACCTTC.

The table lists this clone with a count of one. The chain couples TRBV19 to TRBJ1-1; TRBD1 matches 8 bases. J was trimmed by 4 bases and V by 4 bases; bases with no gene match: 5. The CDR3 is 14 amino acids. Germline assignment: CDR1 LNHDA and CDR2 SQIVND (reference sequence). CDR3 amino acids: CASSTWTGPTEAFF. The CDR3 nucleotides read TGTGCCAGTAGTACCTGGACAGGGCCCACTGAAGCTTTCTTT.

J is TRBJ2-7 and V is TRBV11-1, with unresolved D. The germline V gene encodes CDR1 SGHAT and CDR2 FQDESV (reference sequence). Trimming removed 1 base at V and 4 bases at J, with 2 bases between. CDR3 length: 11 residues. CDR3 sequence: CASSLVYEQYF. The CDR3 DNA is TGTGCCAGCAGCTTAGTGTACGAGCAGTACTTC.

V is TRBV2 and J is TRBJ2-1; no firm D call. Trimming left V 3 bases short and J 0 bases short, with 18 bases between. CDR1 and CDR2 from the germline V gene are SNHLY and FYNNEI. The CDR3 has 18 residues. The CDR3 spells CASSDSLESSSSYNEQFF. The CDR3 DNA reads as TGTGCCAGCAGTGATAGTCTAGAATCCTCCAGCTCCTACAATGAGCAGTTCTTC.

The chain couples TRBV5-4 to TRBJ2-1; perhaps TRBD1 as D (6 bases). V lost 0 bases, J lost 10 bases, and 8 bases lay in between. Germline assignment: CDR1 SGHNT and CDR2 YYREEE (reference sequence). The CDR3 is made up of 12 amino acids. The CDR3 sequence: CASSLEGVEQFF. The CDR3 coding sequence is TGTGCCAGCAGCTTGGAGGGGGTCGAGCAGTTCTTC.

This rearrangement joins TRBV4-1 to TRBJ2-1; D may be TRBD2 (5 bases). Germline assignment: CDR1 MGHRA and CDR2 YSYEKL. V was clipped by 4 bases and J by 8 bases, with 9 bases between them. The CDR3 loop spans 12 amino acids. The CDR3 here is CASSPTGYEQFF. For the CDR3, the DNA is TGCGCCAGCAGCCCGACGGGGTATGAGCAGTTCTTC.

This rearrangement joins TRBV30 to TRBJ2-7; D may be TRBD2 (7 bases). This CDR3 contains 14 residues. The V and J ends lost 3 bases and 6 bases respectively, with 18 bases between them. Germline CDR1 GTSNPN, CDR2 SVGIG (reference sequence). The DNA for the CDR3 is TGTGCCTGGAGCAATAGGGGGGGGCTAGGCGAGCAGTACTTC. This encodes CAWSNRGGLGEQYF.

This clone ranks as large (0.1 to 1%). The chain joins TRBV2 to TRBJ2-7; D is perhaps TRBD1 or TRBD2 (5 bases each). Trimming cost V 7 bases and J 7 bases, with 23 bases left between them. Germline CDR1 and CDR2: SNHLY and FYNNEI. The CDR3 extends over 15 amino acids. The CDR3 is CASNPGRSVPGEQYF. DNA for the CDR3: TGTGCCAGCAACCCGGGGCGTTCGGTCCCCGGGGAGCAGTACTTC.